Detailed here is one T cell receptor (beta chain). Its target is unknown. The source of the sample is a study of graft-versus-host responses after intestinal transplantation. Study-wide context: Multivisceral, liver-intestinal, or isolated intestinal transplants were performed in recipients. Anti-thymocyte globulin induction was given to all recipients, followed by tacrolimus and steroids for around three years.

Produced via immunoSEQ multiplex PCR; TCRdb's table is partial and in-frame only. The sample contains about 110,000 clones, over 85% of which appear only once. The sequencing used unstimulated CD8+ T cells sorted from spleen or lymph node cells, collected before intestinal transplant. This TCR was sampled from a human donor who received an intestinal transplant.

The CDR3 sequence is CASSGGGQPQHF. In DNA form, the CDR3 reads TGTGCCAGCAGCGGGGGGGGTCAGCCCCAGCATTTT. This sequence joins TRBV5-8 and TRBJ1-5; D possibly corresponds to TRBD1 (5 bases). The CDR3 runs 12 residues. The ends were cut back, 4 bases at V and 6 bases at J, with 8 bases in the middle. The germline V gene has CDR1 SGHTS and CDR2 YDEGEE. The whole variable domain, filled in from reference TRBV5-8 and TRBJ1-5, reads EAGVTQSPTHLIKTRGQQATLRCSPISGHTSVYWYQQALGLGLQFLLWYDEGEERNRGNFPPRFSGRQFPNYSSELNVNALELEDSALYLCASSGGGQPQHFGDGTRLSIL.